This T cell receptor beta chain was obtained from a study of T-cell reconstitution after alpha-beta-depleted transplantation in children. CDR1 and CDR2 (germline): MDHEN, SYDVKM. Trimming took off 6 bases at V and 10 bases at J, with 15 bases between the two ends. The CDR3 is 13 residues long. Unique molecular identifiers tagged the TCRbeta library. TCRdb re-analysed the PCR reads in MiXCR, keeping a single row per CDR3 protein. This sample has 700,000 or so distinct CDR3 sequences, with about an eighth found just once. In its sample, this clonotype was seen many times. This specimen consisted of PBMCs, obtained before TCRalphabeta/CD19-depleted stem cell transplant. The TCR sequence derives from a girl aged 2 to 10 with congenital amegakaryocytic thrombocytopenia, due to receive a stem cell transplant. This chain joins TRBV28 and TRBJ2-2; D is unresolved. The CDR3 nucleotides are TGTGCCAGCAGCAGACCTGATCCGCCGGAGCTGTTTTTT. The encoded protein is CASSRPDPPELFF. The full variable domain, its missing parts supplied by reference TRBV28 and TRBJ2-2, is DVKVTQSSRYLVKRTGEKVFLECVQDMDHENMFWYRQDPGLGLRLIYFSYDVKMKEKGDIPEGYSVSREKKERFSLILESASTNQTSMYLCASSRPDPPELFFGEGSRLTVL.